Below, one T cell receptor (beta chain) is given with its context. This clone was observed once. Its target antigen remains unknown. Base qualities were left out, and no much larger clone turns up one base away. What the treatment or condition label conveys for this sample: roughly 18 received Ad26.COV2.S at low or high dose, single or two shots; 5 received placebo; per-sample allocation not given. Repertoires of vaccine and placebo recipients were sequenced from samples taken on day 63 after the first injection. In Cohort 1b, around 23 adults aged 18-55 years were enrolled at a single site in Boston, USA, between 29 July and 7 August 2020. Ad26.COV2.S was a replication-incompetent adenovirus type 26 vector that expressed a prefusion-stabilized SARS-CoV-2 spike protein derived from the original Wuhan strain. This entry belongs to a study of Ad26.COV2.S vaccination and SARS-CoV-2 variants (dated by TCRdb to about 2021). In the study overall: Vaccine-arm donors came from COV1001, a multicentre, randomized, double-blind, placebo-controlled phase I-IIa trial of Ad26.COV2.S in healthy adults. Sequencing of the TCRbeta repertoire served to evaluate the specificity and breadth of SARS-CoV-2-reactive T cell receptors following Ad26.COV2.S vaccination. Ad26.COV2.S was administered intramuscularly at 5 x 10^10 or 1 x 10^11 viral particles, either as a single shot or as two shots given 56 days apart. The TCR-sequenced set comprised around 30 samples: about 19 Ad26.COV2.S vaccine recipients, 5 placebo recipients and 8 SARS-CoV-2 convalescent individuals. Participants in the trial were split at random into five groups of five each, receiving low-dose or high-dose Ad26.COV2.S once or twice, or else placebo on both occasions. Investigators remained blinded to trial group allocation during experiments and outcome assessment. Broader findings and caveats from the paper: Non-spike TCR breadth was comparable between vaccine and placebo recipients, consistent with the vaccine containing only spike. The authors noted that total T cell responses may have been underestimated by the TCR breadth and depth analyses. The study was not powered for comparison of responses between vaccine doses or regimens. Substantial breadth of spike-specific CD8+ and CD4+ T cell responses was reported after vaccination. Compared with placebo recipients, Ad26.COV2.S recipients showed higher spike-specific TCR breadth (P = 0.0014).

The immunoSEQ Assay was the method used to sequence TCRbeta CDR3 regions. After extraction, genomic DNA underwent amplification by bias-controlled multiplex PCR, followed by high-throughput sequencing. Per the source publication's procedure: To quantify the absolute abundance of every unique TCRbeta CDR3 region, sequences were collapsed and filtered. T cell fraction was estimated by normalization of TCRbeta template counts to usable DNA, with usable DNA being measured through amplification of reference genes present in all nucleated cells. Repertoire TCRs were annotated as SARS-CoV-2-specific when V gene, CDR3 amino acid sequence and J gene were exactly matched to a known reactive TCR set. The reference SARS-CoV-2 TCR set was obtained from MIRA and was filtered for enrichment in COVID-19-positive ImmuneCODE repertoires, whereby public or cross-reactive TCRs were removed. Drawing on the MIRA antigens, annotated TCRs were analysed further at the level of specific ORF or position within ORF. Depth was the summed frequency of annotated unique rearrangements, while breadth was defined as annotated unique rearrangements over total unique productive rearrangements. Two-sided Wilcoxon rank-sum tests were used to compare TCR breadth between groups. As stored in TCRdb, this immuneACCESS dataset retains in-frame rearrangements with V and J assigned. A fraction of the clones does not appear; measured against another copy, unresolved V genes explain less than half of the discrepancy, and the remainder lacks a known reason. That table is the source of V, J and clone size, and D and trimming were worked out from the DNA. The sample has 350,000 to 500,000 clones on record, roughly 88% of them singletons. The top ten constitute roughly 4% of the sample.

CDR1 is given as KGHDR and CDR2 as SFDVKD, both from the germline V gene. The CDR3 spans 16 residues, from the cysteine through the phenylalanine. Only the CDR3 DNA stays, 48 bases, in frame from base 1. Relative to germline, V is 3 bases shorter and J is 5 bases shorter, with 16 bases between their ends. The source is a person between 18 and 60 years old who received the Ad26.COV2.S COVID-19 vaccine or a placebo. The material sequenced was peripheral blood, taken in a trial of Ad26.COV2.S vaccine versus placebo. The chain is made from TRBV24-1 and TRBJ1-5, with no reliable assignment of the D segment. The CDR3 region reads CATSDQRGSADQPQHF. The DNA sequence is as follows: TGTGCCACCAGTGATCAGCGGGGTTCCGCCGATCAGCCCCAGCATTTT.